Following are 22 T cell receptor beta chains from one sample sequenced in a study of response to subunit inactivated influenza vaccine. TCRdb ran MiXCR on the RT-PCR reads and lists one entry per CDR3 protein. Among hundreds of thousands of distinct CDR3 sequences, 14% were seen once, and the ten largest hold around 6.5%. Sample: PBMCs from blood, taken roughly 15 days before vaccination. All receptors come from a man aged 50 or older who received an inactivated influenza vaccine.

This clonotype was counted a few times. The V call is TRBV6-1, the J call TRBJ2-3; 13 bases line up with TRBD2. The CDR3 contains 15 residues. V was clipped by 5 bases and J by 4 bases; unmatched bases: 3. The germline CDR1 and CDR2 sequences are MNHNS and SASEGT. The CDR3 loop is CASSRTSGSADTQYF. The CDR3 nucleotides are TGTGCCAGCAGTCGGACTAGCGGGAGTGCAGATACGCAGTATTTT.

This clonotype was observed a few times. This chain joins TRBV10-3 and TRBJ1-2; D is uncertain. The CDR3 contains 14 residues. Trimming cost V 3 bases and J 4 bases, with 12 bases left between them. The germline CDR1 and CDR2 sequences are ENHRY and SYGVKD. CDR3 protein: CAISDPGILYGYTF. CDR3 in DNA: TGTGCCATCAGTGACCCCGGGATCCTCTATGGCTACACCTTC.

CDR3 region: CASSFLGANVLTF. DNA of the CDR3: TGTGCCAGCAGCTTCCTCGGGGCCAACGTCCTGACTTTC. The chain combines TRBV7-8 with TRBJ2-6; no firm D call. The CDR3 covers 13 residues. From germline, CDR1 is SGHVS and CDR2 FQNEAQ. V gave up 3 bases and J gave up 4 bases, with 4 bases separating them.

This clonotype has only a few counts. This chain links TRBV20-1 with TRBJ2-3; no clear D. The CDR3 spans 13 residues. Germline V gene lookup returns CDR1 DFQATT and CDR2 SNEGSKA (reference sequence). The germline V and J ends were trimmed by 3 bases and 4 bases, with 11 bases remaining between them. The CDR3: CSASRQAADTQYF. The CDR3 bases are TGCAGTGCTAGTAGGCAGGCAGCAGATACGCAGTATTTT.

At least ten counts were recorded for this clonotype. This rearrangement joins TRBV11-2 to TRBJ1-4, with TRBD1 matching over 8 bases. This CDR3 is built from 16 residues. Trimming cost V 4 bases and J 5 bases; bases outside gene matches: 9. Germline V gives CDR1 SGHAT, CDR2 FQNNGV. Here the CDR3 DNA reads TGTGCCAGCAGCTCGCGGACAGGGCAGGCGAATGAAAAACTGTTTTTT. Amino acids: CASSSRTGQANEKLFF.

The V call is TRBV18, the J call TRBJ2-5; D is perhaps TRBD2 (5 bases). The CDR3 is made up of 16 amino acids. Germline-derived CDR1 and CDR2 are KGHSH and LQKENI. V was clipped by 2 bases and J by 7 bases, with 20 bases between them. CDR3 sequence reads: CASSPSLPGLIGTQYF. As DNA, the CDR3 is TGTGCCAGCTCACCATCACTGCCGGGGTTAATTGGGACCCAGTACTTC.

This chain uses TRBV5-1 with TRBJ1-1; no clear D. The CDR3 is 16 amino acids. V was trimmed by 2 bases and J by 3 bases, leaving 17 bases between them. Germline V CDR1 and CDR2: SGHRS, YFSETQ. CDR3 sequence: CASSLRSAGLYTEAFF. The CDR3 DNA reads TGCGCCAGCAGCTTAAGGTCGGCAGGACTTTACACTGAAGCTTTCTTT.

The chain recombines TRBV20-1 with TRBJ2-2, with no clear D. V shed 2 bases and J shed 6 bases, with 10 bases lying between them. The CDR3 contains 13 residues. Germline CDR1 DFQATT, CDR2 SNEGSKA (reference sequence). The CDR3 region is CSARILGPGELFF. CDR3 DNA sequence: TGCAGTGCTAGAATTTTGGGCCCCGGGGAGCTGTTTTTT.

The rearrangement uses TRBV6-2 or TRBV6-3 and TRBJ2-7; the D is unclear. The CDR3 totals 14 residues. With 7 bases removed from V and 0 bases from J, the gap between germline ends came to 13 bases. CDR1 is MNHEY, CDR2 SVGEGT, per germline. The CDR3 reads CASTLGGISYEQYF. DNA of the CDR3: TGTGCCAGCACCCTCGGCGGCATCTCCTACGAGCAGTACTTC.

The V gene is TRBV6-2 or TRBV6-3, the J gene TRBJ2-1; TRBD2 matches 9 bases. The CDR3 is 15 residues long. From germline, CDR1 is MNHEY and CDR2 SVGEGT. After removal of 9 bases from V and 6 bases from J, the junction contained 12 bases not matched to a gene. CDR3 sequence (DNA): TGTGCCAGGGTACCGACTAGCGGACACTGCAATGAGCAGTTCTTC. It translates to CARVPTSGHCNEQFF.

This clonotype was counted a single time. A read error may be the cause here, since a much bigger clone is one base away. This rearrangement joins TRBV12-3 or TRBV12-4 to TRBJ2-5; tentatively, D is TRBD2 (6 bases). CDR3 length equals 13 residues. CDR3 region: CASSLFSGETQSF. CDR3 nucleotides: TGTGCCAGCAGTTTATTTAGCGGCGAGACCCAGTCCTTC.

This clonotype was recorded a few times. This chain connects TRBV2 to TRBJ1-4; D gene ambiguous. The CDR3 is made up of 12 amino acids. V gave up 3 bases and J gave up 10 bases, with 9 bases separating them. Germline V lookup: CDR1 SNHLY, CDR2 FYNNEI. The CDR3: CASSEGIGKLFF. The CDR3 coding sequence is TGTGCCAGCAGTGAGGGGATTGGAAAACTGTTTTTT. Together with reference TRBV2 and TRBJ1-4, the CDR3 gives the full variable domain: EPEVTQTPSHQVTQMGQEVILRCVPISNHLYFYWYRQILGQKVEFLVSFYNNEISEKSEIFDDQFSVERPDGSNFTLKIRSTKLEDSAMYFCASSEGIGKLFFGSGTQLSVL.

This clonotype was detected only a few times. The J gene is TRBJ1-4, the V gene TRBV4-2; D gene unclear. The CDR3 spans 17 residues. V was clipped by 0 bases and J by 8 bases, with 19 bases between them. Germline V gene data show CDR1 as LGHNA and CDR2 as YNFKEQ. CDR3 in DNA: TGTGCCAGCAGCCAAGATCCTTCGGGGATAGGTGCGGAAAAACTGTTTTTT. Amino acid sequence: CASSQDPSGIGAEKLFF.

This clonotype has at least ten counts. The chain is built from TRBV5-1 and TRBJ1-4; D might be TRBD1 (6 bases). Germline V gene data show CDR1 as SGHRS and CDR2 as YFSETQ. This CDR3 is built from 14 residues. V dropped 5 bases and J dropped 8 bases, with 16 bases sitting between them. CDR3 sequence (DNA): TGCGCCAGCAGTCCTCAGGGGAACACGGAAAAACTGTTTTTT. Residues: CASSPQGNTEKLFF. The variable domain in full, with the rest retrieved from reference TRBV5-1 and TRBJ1-4, is KAGVTQTPRYLIKTRGQQVTLSCSPISGHRSVSWYQQTPGQGLQFLFEYFSETQRNKGNFPGRFSGRQFSNSRSEMNVSTLELGDSALYLCASSPQGNTEKLFFGSGTQLSVL.

This CDR3 reads CASSFNLAVGSPLHF. CDR3 DNA: TGTGCCAGCAGTTTCAATCTGGCGGTGGGTTCACCCCTCCACTTT. The genes are TRBV12-3 or TRBV12-4 and TRBJ1-6; D is unresolved. Trimming took off 3 bases at V and 9 bases at J, with 15 bases between the two ends. The CDR3 loop spans 15 amino acids.

This chain uses TRBV7-3 with TRBJ2-3; TRBD2 matches 7 bases. This CDR3 is built from 15 residues. CDR1 is SGHTA, CDR2 FQGTGA, per germline. V shed 5 bases, J shed 1 base, and the junction held 6 bases outside the gene matches. The CDR3 loop reads CASSPAGIRTDTQYF. The CDR3 DNA reads TGTGCCAGCAGCCCAGCGGGGATCCGCACAGATACGCAGTATTTT.

This clonotype was counted a few times. The chain carries TRBV19 and TRBJ2-3; 12 nucleotides line up with TRBD2. Germline V gene lookup returns CDR1 LNHDA and CDR2 SQIVND (reference sequence). CDR3 length equals 21 residues. V was clipped by 0 bases and J by 8 bases; unmatched bases: 21. The DNA for the CDR3 is TGTGCCAGTAGTATAGATCGATGGACTAGCGGGGCAAACTTCGCCCTAACTACGCAGTATTTT. This encodes CASSIDRWTSGANFALTTQYF.

The V gene is TRBV6-2 or TRBV6-3, the J gene TRBJ2-7, with TRBD1 matching over 8 bases. The germline CDR1 and CDR2 sequences are MNHEY and SVGEGT. This CDR3 region has 14 residues. The ends lost 6 bases at V and 0 bases at J; junction bases unmatched: 4. CDR3 residues: CASSWTGTSYEQYF. The CDR3 DNA is TGTGCCAGCAGCTGGACAGGGACCTCCTACGAGCAGTACTTC.

There are a few counts of this clonotype. The chain has TRBV29-1 and TRBJ2-1; D possibly matches TRBD1 or TRBD2 (5 bases each). Trimming shortened V by 7 bases and J by 6 bases, and 22 bases separated the two germline ends. The CDR3 length is 15 residues. Germline loops: CDR1 SQVTM, CDR2 ANQGSEA. Written as DNA, the CDR3 is TGCAGCGGTGCCCTAGGGGCAGCGGTCCTCAATGAGCAGTTCTTC. This translates into CSGALGAAVLNEQFF.

V gene TRBV2 combines with J gene TRBJ2-7, with a possible D match to TRBD2 (6 bases). Trimming took off 2 bases at V and 1 base at J, with 15 bases between the two ends. The CDR3 length is 16 residues. Per the germline V gene, CDR1 is SNHLY and CDR2 is FYNNEI. The CDR3 is CASSETVGGDSYEQYF. In DNA form, the CDR3 reads TGTGCCAGCAGTGAAACCGTCGGGGGAGATTCCTACGAGCAGTACTTC.

This clonotype appeared a few times. V gene TRBV28 combines with J gene TRBJ2-1; no clear D. This CDR3 region has 18 residues. V lost 3 bases to trimming and J lost 3 bases, with 21 bases between them. Germline-derived CDR1 and CDR2 are MDHEN and SYDVKM. The DNA for the CDR3 is TGTGCCAGCAGTTTTAAAATCGTTATCAGGAATATCTACAATGAGCAGTTCTTC. The encoded protein is CASSFKIVIRNIYNEQFF.

The chain employs TRBV29-1 and TRBJ1-2, with 8 bases identical to TRBD1. The ends lost 4 bases at V and 7 bases at J; junction bases unmatched: 8. This CDR3 has 13 residues. Germline V gene data show CDR1 as SQVTM and CDR2 as ANQGSEA. CDR3 bases: TGCAGCGTTGTGTGGACAGGGACATCTGGCTACACCTTC. Translated, it gives CSVVWTGTSGYTF.